This T cell receptor beta chain was sequenced in a study of monozygotic twins with inflammatory bowel disease. This CDR3 is 13 amino acids long. Germline loops: CDR1 MNHEY, CDR2 SMNVEV (reference sequence). Collection of an approximately 2.6 ml blood sample took place per donor. Eight reactions per sample, run separately, yielded cDNA. TCRdb reprocessed the 5' RACE reads, with one entry per CDR3 protein and no DNA. The table for this sample gives about 160,000 distinct CDR3 sequences. This receptor was taken from a human donor with ulcerative colitis or Crohn's disease, or a healthy co-twin of an affected twin (not recorded which). Sequenced material: blood. The chain uses TRBV27 and TRBJ1-4; TCRdb picks TRBD1, but there is no DNA to check that call. This CDR3 reads CASSSLSVWKLFF. Supplemented by reference TRBV27 and TRBJ1-4, the full variable domain reads EAQVTQNPRYLITVTGKKLTVTCSQNMNHEYMSWYRQDPGLGLRQIYYSMNVEVTDKGDVPEGYKVSRKEKRNFPLILESPSPNQTSLYFCASSSLSVWKLFFGSGTQLSVL.